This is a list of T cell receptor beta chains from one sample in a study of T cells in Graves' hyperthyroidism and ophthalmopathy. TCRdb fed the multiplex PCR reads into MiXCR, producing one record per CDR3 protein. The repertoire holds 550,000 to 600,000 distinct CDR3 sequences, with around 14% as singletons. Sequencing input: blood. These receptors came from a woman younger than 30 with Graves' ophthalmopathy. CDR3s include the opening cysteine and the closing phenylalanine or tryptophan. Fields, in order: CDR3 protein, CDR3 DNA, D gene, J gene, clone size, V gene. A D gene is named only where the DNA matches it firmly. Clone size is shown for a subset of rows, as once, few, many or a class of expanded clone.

CDR3 protein: CAWSVGVGRRNTIYF; CDR3 DNA: TGTGCCTGGAGTGTAGGGGTGGGGAGGAGAAACACCATATATTTT; D gene: -; J gene: TRBJ1-3; clone size: few; V gene: TRBV30
CDR3 protein: CSASPELAGDSYFHEQYF; CDR3 DNA: TGCAGTGCTAGCCCCGAACTAGCGGGAGACTCTTATTTCCACGAGCAGTACTTC; D gene: TRBD2; J gene: TRBJ2-7; clone size: few; V gene: TRBV20-1
CDR3 protein: CASSLAPSYNEQFF; CDR3 DNA: TGTGCCAGCAGCCTAGCTCCCTCCTACAATGAGCAGTTCTTC; D gene: -; J gene: TRBJ2-1; clone size: many; V gene: TRBV12-3/TRBV12-4
CDR3 protein: CASTPRGTSGSSSYNEQFF; CDR3 DNA: TGTGCCAGCACCCCCCGAGGGACTAGCGGGAGTAGTTCCTACAATGAGCAGTTCTTC; D gene: TRBD2; J gene: TRBJ2-1; clone size: -; V gene: TRBV6-1
CDR3 protein: CAISEGPIWTHSNQPQHF; CDR3 DNA: TGTGCCATCAGTGAGGGCCCCATTTGGACACATAGCAATCAGCCCCAGCATTTT; D gene: -; J gene: TRBJ1-5; clone size: few; V gene: TRBV10-3
CDR3 protein: CASSLATSGTGGASYGYTF; CDR3 DNA: TGTGCCAGCAGTTTAGCGACCTCCGGGACAGGGGGCGCATCCTATGGCTACACCTTC; D gene: TRBD1; J gene: TRBJ1-2; clone size: -; V gene: TRBV12-3/TRBV12-4
CDR3 protein: CASSPAELSTEAFF; CDR3 DNA: TGTGCCAGCAGCCCGGCGGAGTTATCGACTGAAGCTTTCTTT; D gene: -; J gene: TRBJ1-1; clone size: few; V gene: TRBV5-5
CDR3 protein: CASSEARFTGAEAFF; CDR3 DNA: TGTGCCAGCAGTGAAGCGCGGTTTACAGGGGCTGAAGCTTTCTTT; D gene: TRBD1; J gene: TRBJ1-1; clone size: many; V gene: TRBV2
CDR3 protein: CASSLADGGTYEQYF; CDR3 DNA: TGTGCCAGCAGTTTAGCTGACGGAGGAACCTACGAGCAGTACTTC; D gene: -; J gene: TRBJ2-7; clone size: many; V gene: TRBV27
CDR3 protein: CGASSLLDRGLYEQYF; CDR3 DNA: TGCGGTGCTAGTTCCCTCCTCGACAGGGGGCTCTACGAGCAGTACTTC; D gene: TRBD1; J gene: TRBJ2-7; clone size: many; V gene: TRBV20-1
CDR3 protein: CASSLGGTSETQYF; CDR3 DNA: TGTGCCAGCAGCCTCGGCGGGACTAGCGAGACCCAGTACTTC; D gene: TRBD2; J gene: TRBJ2-5; clone size: many; V gene: TRBV11-3
CDR3 protein: CASSLEGAEDTEAFF; CDR3 DNA: TGCGCCAGCAGCTTGGAGGGGGCCGAGGACACTGAAGCTTTCTTT; D gene: TRBD1; J gene: TRBJ1-1; clone size: many; V gene: TRBV5-1
CDR3 protein: CAIAPGPSYEQYF; CDR3 DNA: TGTGCCATCGCTCCGGGACCCTCCTACGAGCAGTACTTC; D gene: -; J gene: TRBJ2-7; clone size: many; V gene: TRBV10-3
CDR3 protein: CASSPLRLAGAYEQYF; CDR3 DNA: TGTGCCAGCAGCCCCCTGCGACTAGCGGGAGCCTACGAGCAGTACTTC; D gene: TRBD2; J gene: TRBJ2-7; clone size: many; V gene: TRBV11-2